Listed below are T cell receptor beta chains from one sample, sequenced in a study of CD49a tissue-resident CD8 T cells in human skin. This table comes from immunoSEQ multiplex PCR, and its TCRdb copy is limited to in-frame clones, with some not included. This table has approximately 800 clones, around 73% appearing once. The specimen was CLA- CD8+ effector memory T cells sorted from blood. The receptors originated from a human donor in good health. CDR3s include the opening cysteine and the closing phenylalanine or tryptophan. The order of the fields is clone size, D gene, J gene, V gene, CDR3 protein, CDR3 DNA. A D gene is named only where the DNA matches it firmly. Expanded clones are given a class, and other clones once, few, many or no size at all.

>once|NA|TRBJ1-6|TRBV5-4
CASSFGQRGNYNSPLHF
TGTGCCAGCAGCTTTGGACAGCGAGGAAACTATAATTCACCCCTCCACTTT
>NA|NA|TRBJ1-6|TRBV5-6
CASSQLGSPLHF
TGTGCCAGCAGCCAACTAGGTTCACCCCTCCACTTT
>NA|TRBD1|TRBJ1-2|TRBV4-1
CASSQEATGDPDGYTF
TGCGCCAGCAGCCAAGAGGCTACAGGGGATCCCGATGGCTACACCTTC
>NA|NA|TRBJ1-1|TRBV7-9
CASSPRTEDTEAFF
TGTGCCAGCAGCCCCCGGACTGAGGACACTGAAGCTTTCTTT
>few|NA|TRBJ2-7|TRBV7-6
CASSSEGYEQYF
TGTGCCAGCAGCTCGGAGGGGTACGAGCAGTACTTC
>once|NA|TRBJ1-2|TRBV5-4
CAIGGANYGYTF
TGTGCCATCGGGGGGGCCAACTATGGCTACACCTTC
>hyperexpanded|NA|TRBJ1-1|TRBV4-3
CASSQERGLEAFF
TGCGCCAGCAGCCAAGAACGGGGATTGGAGGCTTTCTTT
>few|TRBD1|TRBJ2-2|TRBV9
CASSARPGTGYAGELFF
TGTGCCAGCAGCGCCCGACCCGGGACAGGGTATGCCGGGGAGCTGTTTTTT
>large|TRBD2|TRBJ2-1|TRBV10-3
CAISEAGGSYNEQFF
TGTGCCATCAGTGAAGCGGGGGGCTCCTACAATGAGCAGTTCTTC
>NA|TRBD1|TRBJ2-2|TRBV10-3
CAIPAGQGNTGELFF
TGTGCCATCCCGGCGGGACAGGGGAACACCGGGGAGCTGTTTTTT
>NA|NA|TRBJ1-5|TRBV19
CASSFSGGSQPQHF
TGTGCCAGTAGTTTTTCCGGAGGTTCACAGCCCCAGCATTTT
>once|TRBD1|TRBJ1-5|TRBV27
CASSFGQGGNQPQHF
TGTGCCAGCAGTTTCGGACAGGGCGGGAATCAGCCCCAGCATTTT
>NA|TRBD2|TRBJ2-5|TRBV7-9
CASSLGNSGAYQETQYF
TGTGCCAGCAGCCTAGGAAATAGCGGGGCGTACCAAGAGACCCAGTACTTC